The 27 T cell receptor beta chains in this list originate from one sample, sequenced in a study of T-cell reconstitution after alpha-beta-depleted transplantation in children. Unique molecular identifiers were used to barcode this TCRbeta library. TCRdb recomputed calls from the PCR reads with MiXCR, one row per CDR3 protein. The top ten hold about 5% of the sample, which has fewer than 550,000 distinct CDR3 sequences, 11% seen once. Here the sequenced sample was PBMCs from the stem cell graft donor, taken from the stem cell graft. The source is a human donor who donated a stem cell graft to a child with acute myeloid leukemia.

This clonotype occurred a few times. One junction end does not reproduce the germline sequence, and a read error may be involved. The chain is built from TRBV7-7 and TRBJ2-7; D remains ambiguous. From germline, CDR1 is SSHAT and CDR2 FNYEAQ (reference sequence). The length of the CDR3 is 16 residues. The CDR3 is CASNPKAGRVSYEQYF. The CDR3 nucleotides are TGTGCTAGCAACCCAAAGGCCGGGCGCGTCTCCTACGAGCAGTACTTC.

This clonotype was found a few times. DNA for the CDR3: TGTGCCAGCAGGTTAAGGTCGGACCTTGGGGAGACCCAGTACTTC. This gives the protein CASRLRSDLGETQYF. The chain carries TRBV11-2 and TRBJ2-5; unclear D gene. The CDR3 covers 15 residues. Trimming removed 6 bases from V and 5 bases from J, with 19 bases in between. Germline CDR1 is SGHAT and CDR2 is FQNNGV.

This clonotype turned up a few times. The rearrangement uses TRBV29-1 and TRBJ2-1; no clear D gene. The CDR3 spans 13 residues. Germline V gene data show CDR1 as SQVTM and CDR2 as ANQGSEA. V lost 3 bases and J 7 bases, leaving 13 bases between the germline ends. The CDR3 here is CSVDAGDWNEQFF. The DNA of the CDR3 is TGCAGCGTTGATGCTGGGGATTGGAATGAGCAGTTCTTC.

The chain employs TRBV20-1 and TRBJ2-1, with 11 nucleotides matching TRBD2. This CDR3 region has 15 residues. V lost 3 bases and J lost 4; bases outside the gene matches: 5. Germline lookup yields CDR1 DFQATT and CDR2 SNEGSKA (reference sequence). This CDR3 is CSARLSGRDYNEQFF. The CDR3 coding sequence is TGCAGTGCTAGGCTTAGCGGGAGGGATTACAATGAGCAGTTCTTC.

This clonotype was observed a few times. The gene calls are TRBV5-1 and TRBJ2-7, with unresolved D. CDR3 size: 14 residues. V was shortened by 0 bases and J by 4 bases, with 11 bases between the two germline ends. Germline V CDR1 and CDR2: SGHRS, YFSETQ. CDR3 loop: CASSLEWHDYEQYF. In DNA form, the CDR3 reads TGCGCCAGCAGCTTGGAGTGGCACGATTACGAGCAGTACTTC.

The rearrangement uses TRBV5-1 and TRBJ2-5; 13 nucleotides match TRBD2. The V and J ends lost 4 bases and 1 base, in that order; junction bases with no gene match: 7. The CDR3 contains 17 residues. The germline CDR1 and CDR2 sequences are SGHRS and YFSETQ. DNA for the CDR3: TGCGCCAGCAGCCGCTGGACTAGCGGGGGAACCCAAGAGACCCAGTACTTC. This gives the protein CASSRWTSGGTQETQYF.

V and J are TRBV5-1 and TRBJ2-4; 7 positions match TRBD1. This CDR3 has 13 amino acids. Germline V CDR1 and CDR2: SGHRS, YFSETQ. The J segment lost 8 bases and the V segment lost 5 bases, leaving 7 bases of the junction unmatched. For the CDR3, the DNA is TGCGCCAGCAGACTCCTTACAGGGGACATTCAGTACTTC. Translated: CASRLLTGDIQYF.

This clonotype was found a few times. This chain joins TRBV7-2 and TRBJ2-3, with D unclear. The CDR3 is 13 residues long. Trimming took 1 base from V and 2 from J, leaving 4 bases between them. Germline V lookup: CDR1 SGHTA, CDR2 FQGNSA. CDR3 sequence: CASSLEPTDTQYF. CDR3 sequence (DNA): TGTGCCAGCAGCTTAGAACCCACAGATACGCAGTATTTT.

This clonotype turned up a few times. This chain joins TRBV29-1 and TRBJ2-4; 8 nucleotides line up with TRBD1. Germline CDR1 and CDR2: SQVTM and ANQGSEA. The junction had 7 bases not matched to a gene; V was cut back by 7 bases and J by 2 bases. The CDR3 has 14 residues. CDR3: CSGSQGASKNIQYF. The CDR3 nucleotides are TGCAGCGGCTCCCAGGGGGCGTCCAAAAACATTCAGTACTTC.

There are a few counts of this clonotype. This chain connects TRBV13 to TRBJ1-1; D remains ambiguous. CDR3 length: 14 amino acids. Trimming shortened V by 3 bases and J by 2 bases, and 10 bases separated the two germline ends. Germline CDR1 and CDR2: PRHDT and FYEKMQ (reference sequence). CDR3 region: CASSFPGPNTEAFF. CDR3 DNA: TGTGCCAGCAGCTTCCCTGGACCAAACACTGAAGCTTTCTTT.

The chain is built from TRBV29-1 and TRBJ2-3, with a weak D call TRBD1 (6 bases). Looked up from germline, CDR1 is SQVTM and CDR2 is ANQGSEA. The CDR3 spans 12 residues. The germline V and J ends were trimmed by 7 bases and 5 bases, with 13 bases remaining between them. The CDR3 loop reads CSAVAGVDTQYF. CDR3 nucleotides: TGCAGCGCTGTGGCAGGGGTAGATACGCAGTATTTT.

This clonotype has just a few counts. The chain couples TRBV10-1 to TRBJ2-5, with a weak D call TRBD1 (6 bases). Germline CDR1 reads WNHNN; CDR2 reads SYGVQD (reference sequence). V was clipped by 1 base and J by 2 bases, with 11 bases between them. The CDR3 has 15 amino acids. DNA of the CDR3: TGCGCCAGCAGTGAGTACCGGGACACACAAGAGACCCAGTACTTC. This gives the protein CASSEYRDTQETQYF.

The table lists this clonotype with a few counts. The chain combines TRBV7-2 with TRBJ2-1; 7 bases line up with TRBD2. This CDR3 is built from 15 residues. Trimming cost V 5 bases and J 2 bases; bases outside gene matches: 6. Germline lookup yields CDR1 SGHTA and CDR2 FQGNSA. The CDR3 here is CASSRSGDPYNEQFF. CDR3 bases: TGTGCCAGCAGCCGGAGCGGGGACCCCTACAATGAGCAGTTCTTC.

The rearrangement links TRBV5-1 to TRBJ2-2; D not resolved. This CDR3 region has 14 residues. With 6 bases removed from V and 0 bases from J, the gap between germline ends came to 9 bases. Germline CDR1 is SGHRS and CDR2 is YFSETQ. The CDR3 protein is CASTYGPNTGELFF. The CDR3 DNA sequence: TGCGCCAGCACCTACGGGCCGAACACCGGGGAGCTGTTTTTT.

V is TRBV6-1 and J is TRBJ2-1; D is perhaps TRBD2 (6 bases). The V end lost 1 base, the J end lost 3 bases, and 13 bases lay between the germline ends. The CDR3 covers 16 residues. Germline values: CDR1 MNHNS, CDR2 SASEGT. In DNA form, the CDR3 reads TGTGCCAGCAGTGAAGGAGGGCAGGGAGGCTACAATGAGCAGTTCTTC. It is translated as CASSEGGQGGYNEQFF.

The chain couples TRBV15 to TRBJ2-1; 7 bases line up with TRBD2. Germline trimming cut 0 bases from V and 2 bases from J; bases unmatched to any gene: 4. The germline V gene has CDR1 LNHNV and CDR2 YYDKDF (reference sequence). The CDR3 covers 16 residues. This CDR3 reads CATSREGLAAYNEQFF. The CDR3 coding sequence is TGTGCCACCAGCAGAGAGGGGCTAGCGGCCTACAATGAGCAGTTCTTC.

This clonotype was observed a few times. This chain links TRBV20-1 with TRBJ2-7; D is possibly TRBD1 or TRBD2 (5 bases each). Germline values: CDR1 DFQATT, CDR2 SNEGSKA (reference sequence). V lost 1 base, J lost 4 bases, and 20 bases lay in between. The CDR3 length is 16 residues. CDR3 coding DNA: TGCAGTGCTAGAGGGGACGTTGTGGAACTAAGGTACGAGCAGTACTTC. It translates to CSARGDVVELRYEQYF.

The chain has TRBV5-8 and TRBJ1-2; TRBD1 agrees at 8 bases. The germline V gene has CDR1 SGHTS and CDR2 YDEGEE. Germline trimming cut 4 bases from V and 2 bases from J; bases unmatched to any gene: 4. The CDR3 covers 14 residues. CDR3 sequence (DNA): TGTGCCAGCAGCCTGGGACAGGTCAACTATGGCTACACCTTC. This gives the protein CASSLGQVNYGYTF.

This clonotype occurred a few times. The chain carries TRBV20-1 and TRBJ2-7; D is unclear. The CDR3 length is 15 residues. Per germline, CDR1 DFQATT and CDR2 SNEGSKA (reference sequence). Trimming shortened V by 3 bases and J by 0 bases, and 15 bases separated the two germline ends. As DNA, the CDR3 is TGCAGTGCTAGTAAGGCCGGTCTATTCTCCTACGAGCAGTACGTC. Amino acids: CSASKAGLFSYEQYV.

A few counts support this clonotype. The gene calls are TRBV4-1 and TRBJ2-1, with 10 bases identical to TRBD2. With 1 base clipped from V and 5 bases from J, the junction kept 5 bases outside the gene matches. The germline V gene has CDR1 MGHRA and CDR2 YSYEKL. The CDR3 runs 16 residues. The CDR3 coding sequence is TGCGCCAGCAGCCAAGCGGGGCTAGCGGGGGACAATGAGCAGTTCTTC. Its translation: CASSQAGLAGDNEQFF.

This sequence joins TRBV29-1 and TRBJ2-7; perhaps TRBD2 as D (6 bases). This CDR3 is 19 amino acids long. V lost 7 bases and J 6 bases, leaving 37 bases between the germline ends. Germline V gives CDR1 SQVTM, CDR2 ANQGSEA. The CDR3 sequence is CSALANSQGWRGLGIEQYF. The CDR3 DNA reads as TGCAGCGCGTTGGCTAACAGTCAGGGATGGAGGGGTCTTGGTATCGAGCAGTACTTC.

This clonotype was observed a few times. CDR3 DNA sequence: TGCGCCAGCAGCGACACTAGCGGGAAGTGGGATACGCAGTATTTT. Its protein is CASSDTSGKWDTQYF. This sequence joins TRBV4-1 and TRBJ2-3; 10 bases match TRBD2. The CDR3 totals 15 residues. Germline assignment: CDR1 MGHRA and CDR2 YSYEKL. The ends lost 5 bases at V and 6 bases at J; junction bases unmatched: 8.

The V call is TRBV20-1, the J call TRBJ1-4, with D possibly being TRBD1 (6 bases). The germline V gene encodes CDR1 DFQATT and CDR2 SNEGSKA (reference sequence). Deletions cut 6 bases from V and 2 bases from J, with 13 bases between. CDR3 length: 14 amino acids. The DNA for the CDR3 is TGCAGTGCCCTCGGGGGGCTGACTAATGAAAAACTGTTTTTT. This gives the protein CSALGGLTNEKLFF.

In this sample, this clonotype turned up a few times. Here the CDR3 reads CASSLGRDRATRTEAFF. CDR3 sequence (DNA): TGCGCCAGCAGCTTGGGCCGGGACAGGGCCACCCGCACTGAAGCTTTCTTT. This chain links TRBV5-1 with TRBJ1-1; the match to TRBD1 covers 9 bases. Per germline, CDR1 SGHRS and CDR2 YFSETQ. The CDR3 contains 17 residues. V was pared by 0 bases and J by 4 bases, with 10 bases of the junction left unmatched.

The chain links TRBV6-1 to TRBJ2-1, with 8 bases matching TRBD2. V lost 0 bases, J lost 7 bases, and 2 bases stayed unmatched. There are 14 residues in the CDR3. Germline V CDR1 and CDR2: MNHNS, SASEGT. The CDR3 DNA reads as TGTGCCAGCAGTGAAGCGGGGACTAGAAATGAGCAGTTCTTC. This gives the protein CASSEAGTRNEQFF.

In its sample, this clonotype was seen a few times. The rearrangement joins TRBV18 to TRBJ1-1, with D perhaps TRBD1 (6 bases). Trimming removed 2 bases at V and 5 bases at J, with 15 bases between. The CDR3 covers 15 residues. Per germline, CDR1 KGHSH and CDR2 LQKENI. The CDR3 is CASSPVAGRGTEAFF. The CDR3 nucleotides read TGTGCCAGCTCACCAGTTGCAGGGAGGGGGACTGAAGCTTTCTTT. The variable domain in full, with the rest retrieved from reference TRBV18 and TRBJ1-1, is NAGVMQNPRHLVRRRGQEARLRCSPMKGHSHVYWYRQLPEEGLKFMVYLQKENIIDESGMPKERFSAEFPKEGPSILRIQQVVRGDSAAYFCASSPVAGRGTEAFFGQGTRLTVV.

This clonotype was counted a few times. The chain couples TRBV7-2 to TRBJ2-7, with TRBD2 identical over 10 bases. V trimming: 7 bases; J trimming: 3 bases; junction bases outside the gene matches: 6. This CDR3 region has 14 residues. Germline V gene data show CDR1 as SGHTA and CDR2 as FQGNSA. The CDR3 region has the DNA TGTGCCAGCACCAGGACTAGCGGACACTACGAGCAGTACTTC. Translation: CASTRTSGHYEQYF.